A single sample gave rise to the 5 T cell receptor beta chains below, sequenced in a study of blood T cell repertoires in COVID-19. The repertoire was sequenced with immunoSEQ multiplex PCR; TCRdb's copy has only in-frame clones and lacks some. The sample records approximately 89,000 clones, 80% being singletons. Material for sequencing was peripheral blood. The receptors were gathered from a woman of 80 years or more with acute or convalescent COVID-19.

The table lists this clone with a few counts. The chain combines TRBV2 with TRBJ2-7; 7 bases map to TRBD2. The J segment lost 5 bases and the V segment lost 6 bases, leaving 10 bases of the junction unmatched. This CDR3 has 14 residues. CDR1 and CDR2 from the germline V gene are SNHLY and FYNNEI. The chain's CDR3 is CASRGGLERNEQYF. The CDR3 DNA reads TGTGCCAGCAGAGGAGGACTAGAACGGAACGAGCAGTACTTC.

This clone was recorded only once. The V call is TRBV18, the J call TRBJ2-4, with TRBD2 identical over 7 bases. Germline V CDR1 and CDR2: KGHSH, LQKENI. Trimming cost V 0 bases and J 0 bases; bases outside gene matches: 5. This CDR3 contains 17 residues. The CDR3 DNA is TGTGCCAGCTCACCACCGCGGGGGAGTCTAGCCAAAAACATTCAGTACTTC. Translation gives CASSPPRGSLAKNIQYF.

V gene TRBV5-1 combines with J gene TRBJ1-1, with 7 bases fitting TRBD1. The CDR3 sequence is 13 residues long. CDR1 and CDR2 (germline): SGHRS, YFSETQ. Trimming at V came to 1 base and at J to 4 bases, leaving 1 base not matched to a gene. The CDR3 coding sequence is TGCGCCAGCAGCTTGTCAGGGGGCACTGAAGCTTTCTTT. Translating it yields CASSLSGGTEAFF.

This rearrangement joins TRBV21-1 to TRBJ2-2; the DNA was not used to check the table's D call, TRBD2. TRBV21-1 is classified as a pseudogene. CDR3 length: 16 amino acids. The CDR3 spells CASSKGLAGHTGELFF. DNA of the CDR3: TGTGCCAGCAGCAAAGGACTAGCGGGACACACCGGGGAGCTGTTTTTT.

Only a few counts were recorded for this clone. The chain employs TRBV3-1 (or the pseudogene TRBV3-2) and TRBJ2-7, with 8 bases aligning to TRBD1. Germline CDR1 and CDR2: LGHDT and YNNKEL (reference sequence). CDR3 size: 12 residues. Germline trimming cut 4 bases from V and 6 bases from J; bases unmatched to any gene: 2. The CDR3 spells CASSRDRGEQYF. For the CDR3, the DNA is TGTGCCAGCAGCCGAGACAGGGGCGAGCAGTACTTC.